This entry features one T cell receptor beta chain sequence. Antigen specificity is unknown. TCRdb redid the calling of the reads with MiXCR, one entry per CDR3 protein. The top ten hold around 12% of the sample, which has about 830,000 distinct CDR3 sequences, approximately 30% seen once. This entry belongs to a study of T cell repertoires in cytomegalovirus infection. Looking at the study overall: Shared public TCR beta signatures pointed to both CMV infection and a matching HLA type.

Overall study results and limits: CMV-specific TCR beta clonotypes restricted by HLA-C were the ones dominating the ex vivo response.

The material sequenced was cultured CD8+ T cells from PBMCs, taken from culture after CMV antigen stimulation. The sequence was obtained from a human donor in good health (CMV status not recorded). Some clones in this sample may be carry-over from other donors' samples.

The CDR3 DNA sequence: TGCGCCAGCAGCCAAGGGTGGCAGGGGACCTACGAGCAGTACTTC. This sequence encodes CASSQGWQGTYEQYF. The chain combines TRBV4-1 with TRBJ2-7; a possible D gene is TRBD1 (6 bases). CDR3 length: 15 amino acids. Trimming removed 1 base from V and 2 bases from J, with 12 bases in between. From germline, CDR1 is MGHRA and CDR2 YSYEKL.